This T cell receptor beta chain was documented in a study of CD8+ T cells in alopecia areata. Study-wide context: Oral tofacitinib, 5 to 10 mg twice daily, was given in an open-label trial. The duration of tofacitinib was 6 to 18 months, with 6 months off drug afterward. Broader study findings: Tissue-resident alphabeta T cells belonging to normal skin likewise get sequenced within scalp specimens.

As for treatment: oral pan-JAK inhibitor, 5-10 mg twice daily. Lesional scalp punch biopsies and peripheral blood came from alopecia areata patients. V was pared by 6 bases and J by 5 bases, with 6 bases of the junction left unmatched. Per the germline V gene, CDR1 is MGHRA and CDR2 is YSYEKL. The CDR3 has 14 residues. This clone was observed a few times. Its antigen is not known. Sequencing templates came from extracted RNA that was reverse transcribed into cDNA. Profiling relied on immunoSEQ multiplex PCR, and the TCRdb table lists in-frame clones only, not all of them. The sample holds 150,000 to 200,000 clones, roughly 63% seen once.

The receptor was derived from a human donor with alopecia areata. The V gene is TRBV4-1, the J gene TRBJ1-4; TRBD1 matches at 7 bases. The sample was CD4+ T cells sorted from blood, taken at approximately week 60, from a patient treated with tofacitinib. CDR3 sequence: CASRLQGTNEKLFF. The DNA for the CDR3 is TGCGCCAGCAGGCTACAGGGGACAAATGAAAAACTGTTTTTT.